This entry lists 18 T cell receptor beta chains sequenced from one sample in a study of control samples from healthy donors and cancer patients. The protocol was immunoSEQ multiplex PCR, while the TCRdb copy is restricted to in-frame clones and leaves out a portion. This table has some 100,000 clones, approximately 90% appearing once. The sample comprised blood. These TCRs come from a man aged 30 to 45 in good health.

The chain employs TRBV19 and TRBJ1-2, with D unresolved. Germline V gene sequence: CDR1 LNHDA, CDR2 SQIVND (reference sequence). V was trimmed by 5 bases and J by 4 bases, leaving 20 bases between them. The length of the CDR3 is 16 residues. CDR3 sequence reads: CASSAALVGDGYGYTF. The CDR3 coding sequence is TGTGCCAGTAGTGCAGCATTGGTGGGAGATGGCTATGGCTACACCTTC.

V usage is TRBV5-1 and J usage is TRBJ2-2; either TRBD1 or TRBD2 may supply D (5 bases each). Germline V gene sequence: CDR1 SGHRS, CDR2 YFSETQ. The V end lost 4 bases, the J end lost 4 bases, and 14 bases lay between the germline ends. CDR3 size: 15 residues. The CDR3, as DNA: TGCGCCAGCAGCATCCGGGGCGAGTTCACCGGGGAGCTGTTTTTT. This codes for CASSIRGEFTGELFF.

This chain connects TRBV5-5 to TRBJ2-7, with D possibly being TRBD2 (5 bases). V lost 4 bases to trimming and J lost 2 bases, with 7 bases between them. The germline gives CDR1 SGHKS, CDR2 YYEKEE (reference sequence). The CDR3 loop spans 12 amino acids. The CDR3 loop reads CASSAGTYEQYV. The CDR3 nucleotides read TGTGCCAGCAGCGCCGGGACCTACGAGCAGTACGTC.

About this clone: Different DNA sequences within this sample yield the same CDR3. The chain is built from TRBV12-3 or TRBV12-4 and TRBJ1-2, with D possibly being TRBD1 (5 bases). The germline V and J ends were trimmed by 5 bases and 8 bases, with 12 bases remaining between them. This CDR3 is built from 12 residues. CDR3 sequence: CASSLRGFGYTF. As DNA, the CDR3 is TGTGCCAGCAGTCTCCGGGGGTTCGGCTACACCTTC.

This chain connects TRBV6-6 to TRBJ2-7; D possibly corresponds to TRBD2 (6 bases). Germline CDR1 and CDR2: MNHNY and SVGAGI (reference sequence). This CDR3 is 13 amino acids long. Trimming took 8 bases from V and 7 from J, leaving 18 bases between them. The CDR3 spells CASAPGDPWEQYF. In DNA form, the CDR3 reads TGTGCCAGCGCCCCGGGGGATCCATGGGAGCAGTACTTC.

V and J are TRBV28 and TRBJ1-1; D is uncertain. Between the trimmed V and J ends, which lost 6 bases and 4 bases, there was a span of 21 bases. The germline V gene encodes CDR1 MDHEN and CDR2 SYDVKM. The CDR3 covers 16 residues. The CDR3 sequence is CASSQRLGGGVTEAFF. CDR3 sequence (DNA): TGTGCCAGCAGCCAGAGACTTGGTGGTGGGGTCACTGAAGCTTTCTTT.

The chain recombines TRBV27 with TRBJ1-2, with 8 bases aligning to TRBD1. This CDR3 has 15 amino acids. Losses at the gene ends were 7 bases for V and 5 bases for J; bases not matched to a gene: 12. CDR1 and CDR2 (germline): MNHEY, SMNVEV (reference sequence). The CDR3 region is CASNPRATGEYGYTF. The CDR3 nucleotides read TGTGCCAGCAACCCCCGGGCGACAGGGGAGTATGGCTACACCTTC.

V is TRBV24-1 and J is TRBJ1-6; a weak D match, TRBD1 (6 bases). The CDR3 loop spans 13 amino acids. The V gene lost 7 bases and the J gene lost 7 bases, with 10 bases spanning the gap. Germline CDR1 and CDR2: KGHDR and SFDVKD. The CDR3 loop is CATSATGNSPLHF. The CDR3, as DNA: TGTGCCACCAGCGCAACAGGGAATTCACCCCTCCACTTT.

The chain combines TRBV6-5 with TRBJ2-4; D gene uncertain. Germline CDR1 and CDR2: MNHEY and SVGAGI. The CDR3 length is 15 residues. The germline V and J ends were trimmed by 7 bases and 0 bases, with 13 bases remaining between them. The CDR3 bases are TGTGCCAGCAACCTGGGATCCCTAGCCAAAAACATTCAGTACTTC. Its protein is CASNLGSLAKNIQYF.

This chain links TRBV7-2 with TRBJ2-7; 12 positions match TRBD2. The germline V gene has CDR1 SGHTA and CDR2 FQGNSA. J lost 5 bases, V lost 0 bases, and 11 bases had no gene match. The CDR3 is made up of 18 amino acids. CDR3 sequence reads: CASSLAPSGRAVIHEQYF. CDR3 DNA sequence: TGTGCCAGCAGCTTAGCGCCTAGCGGGAGGGCCGTTATCCACGAGCAGTACTTC.

The rearrangement links TRBV27 to TRBJ1-2; weak D call: TRBD1 (5 bases). The CDR3 sequence is 13 residues long. V lost 7 bases and J lost 6, with 15 bases in between. Per germline, CDR1 MNHEY and CDR2 SMNVEV (reference sequence). CDR3 region: CASTPGPADGYTF. The CDR3 nucleotides are TGTGCCAGCACCCCGGGACCGGCGGATGGCTACACCTTC.

The chain joins TRBV24-1 to TRBJ2-2; D assignment may be TRBD1 or TRBD2 (5 bases each). The V gene lost 4 bases and the J gene lost 0 bases, with 17 bases spanning the gap. There are 18 residues in the CDR3. Per the germline V gene, CDR1 is KGHDR and CDR2 is SFDVKD. CDR3 DNA: TGTGCCACCAGTGACCTCGGGGCCAGAACCGCGAACACCGGGGAGCTGTTTTTT. This gives the protein CATSDLGARTANTGELFF.

The CDR3 reads CASSSTGAGFQPQHF. As DNA, the CDR3 is TGTGCCAGCAGCTCTACGGGGGCAGGTTTTCAGCCCCAGCATTTT. The chain recombines TRBV7-2 with TRBJ1-5, with D perhaps matching TRBD1 (6 bases). CDR3 length: 15 amino acids. Per germline, CDR1 SGHTA and CDR2 FQGNSA. V dropped 4 bases and J dropped 6 bases, with 16 bases sitting between them.

The genes are TRBV9 and TRBJ1-2; D is uncertain. CDR1 is SGDLS and CDR2 is YYNGEE in the germline V gene. This CDR3 has 14 amino acids. Deletions cut 0 bases from V and 8 bases from J, with 14 bases between. CDR3 region: CASSVGWMGPGYTF. DNA for the CDR3: TGTGCCAGCAGCGTAGGTTGGATGGGCCCGGGCTACACCTTC.

The genes are TRBV10-2 and TRBJ2-2, with D possibly being TRBD1 (5 bases). The CDR3 is 14 amino acids. Trimming stripped 6 bases from V and 1 base from J, with 9 bases between. The germline CDR1 and CDR2 sequences are WSHSY and SAAADI. CDR3 nucleotides: TGCGCCAGCAGAGTCACAGGGAACACCGGGGAGCTGTTTTTT. Amino acid sequence: CASRVTGNTGELFF.

This clone was counted only a few times. The chain carries TRBV30 and TRBJ2-1, with TRBD2 matching over 11 bases. J lost 7 bases, V lost 2 bases, and 10 bases had no gene match. The germline gives CDR1 GTSNPN, CDR2 SVGIG (reference sequence). The CDR3 sequence is 16 residues long. The CDR3 spells CAWSLGPGLAGNEQFF. CDR3 sequence (DNA): TGTGCCTGGAGTCTAGGCCCCGGACTAGCGGGTAATGAGCAGTTCTTC.

The rearrangement uses TRBV5-1 and TRBJ1-6; 8 bases map to TRBD1. Trimming at V came to 5 bases and at J to 10 bases, leaving 5 bases not matched to a gene. CDR3 length: 13 amino acids. The germline gives CDR1 SGHRS, CDR2 YFSETQ. The CDR3 DNA reads as TGCGCCAGCAGGACAGGGGCAGGATCACCCCTCCACTTT. Translated: CASRTGAGSPLHF.

The chain recombines TRBV7-2 with TRBJ2-1; maybe TRBD1 (5 bases). Germline values: CDR1 SGHTA, CDR2 FQGNSA. V dropped 1 base and J dropped 3 bases, with 10 bases sitting between them. The CDR3 runs to 15 residues. This chain's CDR3 is CASSLEGINYNEQFF. Written as DNA, the CDR3 is TGTGCCAGCAGCTTAGAGGGGATCAACTACAATGAGCAGTTCTTC.